Sequencing of this T cell receptor (beta chain) was carried out in a study of T cell repertoires in cytomegalovirus infection. General study findings and limits: Predominance within the ex vivo response was attributable to HLA-C-restricted CMV-specific TCR beta clonotypes. Totalled public TCR beta family frequency picked out people who carried CMV plus the relevant HLA.

In TCRdb, the reads were re-called with MiXCR into one record per CDR3 protein. The profile shows approximately 550,000 distinct CDR3 sequences, more than 15% of them singletons. The table lists this clonotype with a few counts. The antigen is undetermined. Deletions cut 6 bases from V and 5 bases from J, with 11 bases between. This CDR3 region has 14 residues. Looked up from germline, CDR1 is MGHRA and CDR2 is YSYEKL. The chain is built from TRBV4-1 and TRBJ1-6, with D perhaps TRBD1 (5 bases). The sequenced material came from CD8+ T cells from PBMCs. The origin of this receptor is a human donor in good health (CMV status not recorded). Some clones in this sample may be carry-over from other donors' samples. In DNA form, the CDR3 reads TGCGCCAGCAGGGCGGGACCCGATAATTCACCCCTCCACTTT. It is translated as CASRAGPDNSPLHF.